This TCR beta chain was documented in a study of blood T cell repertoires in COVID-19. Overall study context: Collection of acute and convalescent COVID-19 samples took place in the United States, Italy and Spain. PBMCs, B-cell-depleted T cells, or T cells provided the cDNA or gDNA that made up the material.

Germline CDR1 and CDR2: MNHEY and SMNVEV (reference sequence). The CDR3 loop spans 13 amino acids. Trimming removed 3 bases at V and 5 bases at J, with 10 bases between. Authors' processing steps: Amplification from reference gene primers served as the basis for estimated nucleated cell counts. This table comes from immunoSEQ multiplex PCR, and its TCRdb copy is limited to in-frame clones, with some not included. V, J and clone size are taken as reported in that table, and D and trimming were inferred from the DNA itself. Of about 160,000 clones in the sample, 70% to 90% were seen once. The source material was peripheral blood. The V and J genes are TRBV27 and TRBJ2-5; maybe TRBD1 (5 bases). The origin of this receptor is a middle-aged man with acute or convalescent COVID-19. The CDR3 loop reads CASSLHRPETQYF. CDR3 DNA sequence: TGTGCCAGCAGTTTGCACAGGCCGGAGACCCAGTACTTC.